This T cell receptor (beta chain) was captured by sequencing in a study of CD8 T cells in Susac syndrome. Random-hexamer reverse transcription was applied to about 0.5 to 1 ug RNA. TCRdb analysed the immunoSEQ multiplex PCR reads with MiXCR anew, one entry per CDR3 protein. The sample yields about 130,000 distinct CDR3 sequences, around 94% seen once. Matching for age and sex applied to the controls, who were healthy donors. TEMRA cells were FACS-enriched, and CD8+ and CD4+ T cells were isolated negatively. The CDR3 covers 12 residues. Trimming cost V 5 bases and J 0 bases, with 7 bases left between them. The germline CDR1 and CDR2 sequences are DFQATT and SNEGSKA (reference sequence).

The sequence came from a human donor in good health. The rearrangement joins TRBV20-1 to TRBJ2-5; perhaps TRBD1 as D (5 bases). Sequenced sample: CD4+ T cells from PBMCs. The CDR3 protein is CSADRYQETQYF. The CDR3 nucleotides are TGCAGTGCTGACAGATACCAAGAGACCCAGTACTTC.